This T cell receptor beta chain is drawn from a study of a mutant IDH1 vaccine in newly diagnosed glioma. Overall study: Before enrollment, the patients had been treated with radiotherapy alone, temozolomide alone, or both together. Most of them had received both. Week 47 marked visit V13, whereas week 35 marked visit V12.

Profiled with immunoSEQ multiplex PCR; TCRdb holds only in-frame clones, not every one. Of roughly 48,000 clones in the sample, 76% are singletons; the top ten hold 12%. Time point given: week 35, safety follow-up. Alongside topical imiquimod, each dose of vaccine comprised 300 ug of mutant IDH1 20-mer peptide. To note about this clone: Its antigen is unknown.

Germline V gene lookup returns CDR1 SGDLS and CDR2 YYNGEE. The CDR3 covers 15 residues. Trimming pared 4 bases from V and 4 bases from J, leaving 12 bases between. The study's findings and limits: Seemingly, pseudoprogression had no relation to changes in the top peripheral T cell clonotypes.

The material was PBMCs, obtained from a glioma patient whose treatment included an IDH1 peptide vaccine. This clonotype was sampled from a man aged 35-49 years with glioma. This chain connects TRBV9 to TRBJ2-6; no clear D. The CDR3 region is CASSPLKTGANVLTF. The DNA of the CDR3 is TGTGCCAGCAGCCCCCTGAAGACAGGGGCCAACGTCCTGACTTTC.